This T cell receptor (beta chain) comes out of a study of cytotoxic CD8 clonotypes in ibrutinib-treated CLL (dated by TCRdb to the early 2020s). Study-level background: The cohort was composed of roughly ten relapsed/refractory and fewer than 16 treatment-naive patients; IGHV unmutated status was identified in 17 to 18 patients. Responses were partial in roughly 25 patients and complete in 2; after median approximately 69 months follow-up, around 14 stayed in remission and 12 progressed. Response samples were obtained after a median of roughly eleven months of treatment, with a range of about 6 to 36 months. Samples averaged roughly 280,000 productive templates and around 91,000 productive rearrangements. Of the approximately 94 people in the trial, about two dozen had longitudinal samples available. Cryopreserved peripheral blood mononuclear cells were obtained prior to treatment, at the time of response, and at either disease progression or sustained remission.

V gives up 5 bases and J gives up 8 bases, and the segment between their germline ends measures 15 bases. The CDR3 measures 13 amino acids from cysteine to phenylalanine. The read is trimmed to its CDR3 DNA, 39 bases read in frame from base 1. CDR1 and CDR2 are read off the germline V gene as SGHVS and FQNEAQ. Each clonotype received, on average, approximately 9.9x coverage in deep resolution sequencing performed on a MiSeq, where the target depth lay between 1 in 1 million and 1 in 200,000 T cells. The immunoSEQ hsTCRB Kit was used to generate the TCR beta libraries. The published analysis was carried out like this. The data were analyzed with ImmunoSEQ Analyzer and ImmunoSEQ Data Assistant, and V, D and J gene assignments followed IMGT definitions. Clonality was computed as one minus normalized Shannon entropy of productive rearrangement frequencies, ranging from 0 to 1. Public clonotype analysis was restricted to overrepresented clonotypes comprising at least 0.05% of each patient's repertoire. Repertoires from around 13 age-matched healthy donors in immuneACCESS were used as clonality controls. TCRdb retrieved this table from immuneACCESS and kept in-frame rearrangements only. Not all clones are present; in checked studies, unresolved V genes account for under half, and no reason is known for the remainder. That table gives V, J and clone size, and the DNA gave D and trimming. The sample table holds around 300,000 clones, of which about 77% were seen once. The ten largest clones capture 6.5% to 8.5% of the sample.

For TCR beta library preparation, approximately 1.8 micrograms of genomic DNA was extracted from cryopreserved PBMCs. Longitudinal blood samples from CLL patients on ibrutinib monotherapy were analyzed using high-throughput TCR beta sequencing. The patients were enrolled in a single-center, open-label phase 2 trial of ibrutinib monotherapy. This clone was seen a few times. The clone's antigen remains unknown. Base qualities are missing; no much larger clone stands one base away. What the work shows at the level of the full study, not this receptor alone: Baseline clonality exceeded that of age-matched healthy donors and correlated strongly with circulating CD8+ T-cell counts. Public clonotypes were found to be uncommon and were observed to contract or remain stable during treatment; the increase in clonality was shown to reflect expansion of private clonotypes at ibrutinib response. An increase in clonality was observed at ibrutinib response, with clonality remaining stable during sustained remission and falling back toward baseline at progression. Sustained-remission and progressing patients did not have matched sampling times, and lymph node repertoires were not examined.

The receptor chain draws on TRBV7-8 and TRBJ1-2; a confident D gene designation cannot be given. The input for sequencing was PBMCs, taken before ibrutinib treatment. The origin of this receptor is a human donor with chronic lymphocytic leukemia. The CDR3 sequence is CASSPTPRSGYTF. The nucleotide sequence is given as TGTGCCAGCAGCCCCACCCCTAGATCGGGCTACACCTTC.